This entry features one T cell receptor (beta chain) sequence. V lost 3 bases and J 0 bases, leaving 8 bases between the germline ends. Germline CDR1 reads KGHSH; CDR2 reads LQKENI. This CDR3 is built from 14 residues. The data are from a study of blood T cell repertoires in COVID-19. Study summary: Acute and convalescent COVID-19 samples came from the United States, Italy and Spain. From T cells, B-cell-depleted T cells, or PBMCs came the material, which was cDNA or gDNA.

Seattle patient enrollment occurred during active infection, with longitudinal follow-up thereafter. Original processing notes: How many nucleated cells were present was estimated from reference gene primer amplification. Here immunoSEQ multiplex PCR was the method, and the copy in TCRdb shows in-frame clones only, minus some. D and trimming were read from the DNA, whereas the V and J calls and clone size are those reported in that table. Among about 150,000 clones listed, roughly 84% were seen once. Input material: peripheral blood. The gene calls are TRBV18 and TRBJ1-1, with D possibly matching TRBD1 (5 bases). This TCR came from a man aged 55 to 70 with COVID-19, enrolled during active disease. This CDR3 reads CASSPATVNTEAFF. DNA for the CDR3: TGTGCCAGCTCACCCGCGACAGTGAACACTGAAGCTTTCTTT. The full variable domain, in which reference TRBV18 and TRBJ1-1 provide the parts outside the CDR3, is NAGVMQNPRHLVRRRGQEARLRCSPMKGHSHVYWYRQLPEEGLKFMVYLQKENIIDESGMPKERFSAEFPKEGPSILRIQQVVRGDSAAYFCASSPATVNTEAFFGQGTRLTVV.